A selection of T cell receptor beta chains follows, all from one sample in a study of T cell responses to AZD1222 COVID-19 vaccine. The data were produced by immunoSEQ multiplex PCR, yet TCRdb's version contains in-frame clones alone and is incomplete. The repertoire consists of about 260,000 clones, with over 90% occurring once and the leading ten covering around 0.5%. This sample comprised peripheral blood, obtained on day 0 of AZD1222 vaccination. The receptors shown here come from an adult in good health. CDR3s include the opening cysteine and the closing phenylalanine or tryptophan. Fields, in order: CDR3 length, D gene, J gene, V gene, CDR3 DNA, CDR3 protein. D genes are given only for firm matches.

16,TRBD1,TRBJ1-2,TRBV3-1/TRBV3-2,TGTGCCAGCAGCCTCTACCAGACAGGGGGCAGCTATGGCTACACCTTC,CASSLYQTGGSYGYTF
14,-,TRBJ2-7,TRBV13,TGTGCCAGCAGCCCCCAACAGGGCCTCGACGAGCAGTACTTC,CASSPQQGLDEQYF
16,-,TRBJ2-2,TRBV7-2,TGTGCCAGCAGCTTAAGGAGGGGGCGCGGCACCGGGGAGCTGTTTTTT,CASSLRRGRGTGELFF
15,TRBD2,TRBJ2-7,TRBV5-1,TGCGCCAGCAGCCAAATTAGCGGGAGTACCTACGAGCAGTACTTC,CASSQISGSTYEQYF
14,-,TRBJ2-1,TRBV28,TGTGCCAGCAGCCCCCTAGGCTCCTACAATGAGCAGTTCTTC,CASSPLGSYNEQFF
15,TRBD1,TRBJ2-3,TRBV5-1,TGCGCCAGCAGCTTGGTGACAGGGATGGGGGATACGCAGTATTTT,CASSLVTGMGDTQYF
16,TRBD2,TRBJ2-2,TRBV28,TGTGCCAGCAGCCGGACTAGCGGGACCGGGGACGGGGAGCTGTTTTTT,CASSRTSGTGDGELFF
13,-,TRBJ2-5,TRBV2,TGTGCCAGCAGTGGGGGGGCCGGGGAGACCCAGTACTTC,CASSGGAGETQYF
15,TRBD1,TRBJ2-1,TRBV18,TGTGCCAGCTCGCGTGGACAGGAAACTTACAATGAGCAGTTCTTC,CASSRGQETYNEQFF
14,-,TRBJ1-5,TRBV5-1,TGCGCCAGCAGCCCCTTGCCGGATGTGCAGCCCCAGCATTTT,CASSPLPDVQPQHF
16,TRBD1,TRBJ1-3,TRBV18,TGTGCCAGCTCACCGGGGGGACAGGGACCTGGAAACACCATATATTTT,CASSPGGQGPGNTIYF
13,-,TRBJ2-1,TRBV7-3,TGTGCCAGCAGCTTAACGCAAGGCGGTGAGCAGTTCTTC,CASSLTQGGEQFF
14,-,TRBJ1-1,TRBV5-1,TGCGCCAGCAGGGATCAGGGGTCGGGCACTGAAGCTTTCTTT,CASRDQGSGTEAFF
15,TRBD2,TRBJ2-3,TRBV6-6,TGTGCCAGCAATAGCGGGAGGGGCCTCACAGATACGCAGTATTTT,CASNSGRGLTDTQYF
12,-,TRBJ2-7,TRBV7-9,TGTGCCAGCAGCTTAAGGGAACCCGAGCAGTACTTC,CASSLREPEQYF
16,TRBD1,TRBJ1-2,TRBV7-2,TGTGCCAGCAGCTTAGGGGGACAGGGAAATAACTATGGCTACACCTTC,CASSLGGQGNNYGYTF